These 24 T cell receptor beta chains originate from one sample sequenced in a study of Graves' ophthalmopathy and Graves' hyperthyroidism. Using RNA transcripts, the TCR beta CDR3 regions were amplified. After a first-round RT-PCR with HTBI primers, a second-round multiplex PCR was run. TCRdb recomputed calls from the multiplex PCR reads with MiXCR, one row per CDR3 protein. The data contain 150,000 or so distinct CDR3 sequences, about 40% of them seen just once; the ten biggest clones take up 5.8%. The specimen sequenced was peripheral blood. The receptor source for this set is a woman in her thirties or forties with Graves' ophthalmopathy.

This clonotype was seen many times. The chain uses TRBV5-1 and TRBJ1-2, with a weak D call TRBD1 (5 bases). Trimming stripped 2 bases from V and 0 bases from J, with 8 bases between. Germline V lookup: CDR1 SGHRS, CDR2 YFSETQ. The CDR3 consists of 14 residues. The CDR3 DNA is TGCGCCAGCAGCTTATTGACAGCTAACTATGGCTACACCTTC. Translation: CASSLLTANYGYTF.

This clonotype has ten or more counts. The DNA for the CDR3 is TGTGCCAGCAGTTCCCTCACAGGGGAGCAGTACTTC. This translates into CASSSLTGEQYF. V and J are TRBV6-5 and TRBJ2-7, with TRBD1 as a possible D gene (6 bases). V shed 4 bases and J shed 7 bases, with 11 bases lying between them. The CDR3 length is 12 residues. Germline-derived CDR1 and CDR2 are MNHEY and SVGAGI.

The V call is TRBV12-3 or TRBV12-4, the J call TRBJ2-2; the match to TRBD2 covers 11 bases. CDR3 length: 16 amino acids. Unmatched junction bases numbered 12, after V lost 7 bases and J lost 8 bases. In DNA form, the CDR3 reads TGTGCCAGCATAAAAATAGGGACTAGCGGATGGGGGGAGCTGTTTTTT. It translates to CASIKIGTSGWGELFF.

In this sample, this clonotype turned up many times. This rearrangement joins TRBV19 to TRBJ2-3, with 7 positions matching TRBD1. The germline gives CDR1 LNHDA, CDR2 SQIVND (reference sequence). The CDR3 has 16 amino acids. V dropped 4 bases and J dropped 2; count of bases not matched to a gene: 9. The CDR3, as DNA: TGTGCCAGTAGTAGCCAACAGGGGCTCACCACAGATACGCAGTATTTT. Translating it yields CASSSQQGLTTDTQYF. Full variable domain (rest looked up from reference TRBV19 and TRBJ2-3): DGGITQSPKYLFRKEGQNVTLSCEQNLNHDAMYWYRQDPGQGLRLIYYSQIVNDFQKGDIAEGYSVSREKKESFPLTVTSAQKNPTAFYLCASSSQQGLTTDTQYFGPGTRLTVL.

This clonotype was found many times. This chain connects TRBV11-2 to TRBJ1-3; perhaps TRBD1 as D (5 bases). Trimming took 4 bases from V and 0 from J, leaving 16 bases between them. CDR3 size: 17 residues. Germline assignment: CDR1 SGHAT and CDR2 FQNNGV. The CDR3 sequence is CASSSQTARVSGNTIYF. CDR3 coding DNA: TGTGCCAGCAGCTCCCAAACAGCCAGGGTCTCTGGAAACACCATATATTTT.

This clonotype has ten or more counts. CDR3 bases: TGTGCCAGTAGTACCGGGACAGGGAGTCACGGCACTGAAGCTTTCTTT. This translates into CASSTGTGSHGTEAFF. The V and J genes are TRBV19 and TRBJ1-1; TRBD1 agrees at 9 bases. V lost 4 bases to trimming and J lost 4 bases; unmatched junction nucleotides: 10. Germline values: CDR1 LNHDA, CDR2 SQIVND (reference sequence). This CDR3 region has 16 residues. The full variable domain, completed using reference TRBV19 and TRBJ1-1, is DGGITQSPKYLFRKEGQNVTLSCEQNLNHDAMYWYRQDPGQGLRLIYYSQIVNDFQKGDIAEGYSVSREKKESFPLTVTSAQKNPTAFYLCASSTGTGSHGTEAFFGQGTRLTVV.

This clonotype came up once. The rearrangement joins TRBV4-2 to TRBJ2-7; possibly TRBD2 for D (5 bases). The germline CDR1 and CDR2 sequences are LGHNA and YNFKEQ. This CDR3 has 14 residues. V lost 0 bases, J lost 7 bases, and 13 bases lay in between. The CDR3 loop is CASSQDPAPGEQYF. The CDR3 bases are TGTGCCAGCAGCCAAGACCCCGCGCCGGGGGAGCAGTACTTC.

In its sample, this clonotype was seen a few times. CDR3 DNA sequence: TGTGCCAGCAGTTTAGCGGGCACAGGGCGCACTGAAGCTTTCTTT. This sequence encodes CASSLAGTGRTEAFF. This rearrangement joins TRBV12-3 or TRBV12-4 to TRBJ1-1, with D possibly matching TRBD1 (6 bases). Between the trimmed V and J ends, which lost 0 bases and 4 bases, there was a span of 12 bases. The CDR3 runs 15 residues.

This clonotype has a count of ten or more. This chain joins TRBV19 and TRBJ2-1; 9 bases agree with TRBD1. This CDR3 contains 16 residues. The V gene end was trimmed by 3 bases and the J gene end by 3 bases; junction bases not matched to a gene: 6. CDR1 is LNHDA and CDR2 is SQIVND in the germline V gene (reference sequence). The CDR3 nucleotides read TGTGCCAGTAGTATGGGGGACAGGGCTTTCTACAATGAGCAGTTCTTC. Its protein product is CASSMGDRAFYNEQFF.

This clonotype was recorded at least ten times. This sequence joins TRBV2 and TRBJ1-5, with D possibly matching TRBD1 (5 bases). Germline CDR1 reads SNHLY; CDR2 reads FYNNEI. The CDR3 extends over 15 amino acids. V lost 6 bases and J 7 bases, leaving 19 bases between the germline ends. The CDR3 protein is CASSAGYGSEQPQHF. CDR3 nucleotide sequence: TGTGCCAGCAGCGCAGGGTACGGCAGCGAACAGCCCCAGCATTTT.

The CDR3 region has the DNA TGTGCCAGCAGAATCCCACGGGGGGCTGGCGAGAACACTGAAGCTTTCTTT. Translating gives CASRIPRGAGENTEAFF. The chain joins TRBV6-2 or TRBV6-3 to TRBJ1-1, with D maybe TRBD1 (6 bases). The CDR3 consists of 17 residues. Trimming took 6 bases from V and 1 from J, leaving 21 bases between them. The germline gives CDR1 MNHEY, CDR2 SVGEGT.

This clonotype was seen ten or more times. The V call is TRBV29-1, the J call TRBJ1-1, with a tentative D call TRBD1 (5 bases). Germline-derived CDR1 and CDR2 are SQVTM and ANQGSEA. Trimming took 8 bases from V and 0 from J, leaving 19 bases between them. The CDR3 sequence is 15 residues long. CDR3 DNA: TGCAGCCTCTCCGCGGCGGGGGGACTGAACACTGAAGCTTTCTTT. It is translated as CSLSAAGGLNTEAFF.

J is TRBJ2-2 and V is TRBV19; D unresolved. The CDR3 loop spans 12 amino acids. Germline CDR1 is LNHDA and CDR2 is SQIVND (reference sequence). Trimming pared 3 bases from V and 6 bases from J, leaving 5 bases between. The CDR3 sequence is CASSILPGELFF. The CDR3 DNA sequence: TGTGCCAGTAGTATTCTTCCCGGGGAGCTGTTTTTT. The full variable domain, its missing parts supplied by reference TRBV19 and TRBJ2-2, is DGGITQSPKYLFRKEGQNVTLSCEQNLNHDAMYWYRQDPGQGLRLIYYSQIVNDFQKGDIAEGYSVSREKKESFPLTVTSAQKNPTAFYLCASSILPGELFFGEGSRLTVL.

In its sample, this clonotype was seen many times. V and J are TRBV7-2 and TRBJ2-5; 10 bases align to TRBD2. The junction had 2 bases not matched to a gene; V was cut back by 3 bases and J by 1 base. Germline values: CDR1 SGHTA, CDR2 FQGNSA. The CDR3 loop spans 15 amino acids. CDR3 sequence reads: CASSFRTSGQETQYF. The CDR3 bases are TGTGCCAGCAGCTTCCGGACTAGCGGCCAAGAGACCCAGTACTTC.

This clonotype appeared many times. This chain joins TRBV28 and TRBJ1-1; D is undetermined. V gave up 5 bases and J gave up 1 base, with 5 bases separating them. The CDR3 contains 12 residues. The germline V gene has CDR1 MDHEN and CDR2 SYDVKM. CDR3 sequence: CASSPSNTEAFF. Written as DNA, the CDR3 is TGTGCCAGCAGTCCCTCGAACACTGAAGCTTTCTTT.

The V gene is TRBV20-1, the J gene TRBJ2-7; D tentatively fits TRBD1 or TRBD2 (5 bases each). Germline loops: CDR1 DFQATT, CDR2 SNEGSKA (reference sequence). V lost 6 bases, J lost 0 bases, and 18 bases lay in between. The CDR3 loop spans 15 amino acids. The CDR3, as DNA: TGCAGTGCCCCCAGCTATGGGGGTCTCTCCTACGAGCAGTACTTC. Protein: CSAPSYGGLSYEQYF.

This chain uses TRBV15 with TRBJ2-2; perhaps TRBD2 as D (5 bases). From germline, CDR1 is LNHNV and CDR2 YYDKDF (reference sequence). Trimming removed 0 bases at V and 4 bases at J, with 9 bases between. The CDR3 has 15 amino acids. In DNA form, the CDR3 reads TGTGCCACCAGCAGAGATACTAGAGGCACCGGGGAGCTGTTTTTT. Protein: CATSRDTRGTGELFF.

This clonotype appeared a single time. The chain recombines TRBV6-2 or TRBV6-3 with TRBJ2-5, with a weak D call TRBD2 (5 bases). Trimming removed 1 base from V and 4 bases from J, with 16 bases in between. Germline loops: CDR1 MNHEY, CDR2 SVGEGT. The CDR3 spans 16 residues. This chain's CDR3 is CASSYFQGLGRETQYF. CDR3 nucleotide sequence: TGTGCCAGCAGTTACTTCCAAGGACTTGGACGAGAGACCCAGTACTTC.

This clonotype was seen repeatedly, ten times or more. The CDR3 spells CAWGPSYEQYF. CDR3 in DNA: TGTGCCTGGGGACCGTCCTACGAGCAGTACTTC. The chain is built from TRBV30 and TRBJ2-7; D is unclear. Germline V CDR1 and CDR2: GTSNPN, SVGIG (reference sequence). This CDR3 spans 11 amino acids. V was trimmed by 5 bases and J by 1 base, leaving 6 bases between them.

This clonotype was seen many times. The rearrangement joins TRBV20-1 to TRBJ1-2; the D is unclear. The germline V gene has CDR1 DFQATT and CDR2 SNEGSKA (reference sequence). Trimming removed 5 bases at V and 8 bases at J, with 12 bases between. The CDR3 is made up of 11 amino acids. The CDR3 is CSAGEVAGYTF. DNA for the CDR3: TGCAGTGCTGGGGAGGTTGCCGGCTACACCTTC.

The sample holds many counts of this clonotype. This chain uses TRBV10-3 with TRBJ1-5, with TRBD1 identical over 7 bases. The J segment lost 4 bases and the V segment lost 10 bases, leaving 10 bases of the junction unmatched. This CDR3 region has 14 residues. The germline gives CDR1 ENHRY, CDR2 SYGVKD. The CDR3 nucleotides read TGTGCCACCTCCAGGGGGTATGAGAATCAGCCCCAGCATTTT. This encodes CATSRGYENQPQHF.

This chain connects TRBV12-3 or TRBV12-4 to TRBJ2-1, with D tentatively TRBD2 (5 bases). The CDR3 extends over 14 amino acids. Trimming shortened V by 0 bases and J by 7 bases, and 10 bases separated the two germline ends. The CDR3 DNA reads TGTGCCAGCAGTTTAGCGGGAGCAACAAATGAGCAGTTCTTC. It translates to CASSLAGATNEQFF.

The rearrangement links TRBV10-3 to TRBJ2-7; D perhaps matches TRBD1 (5 bases). V lost 10 bases, J lost 0 bases, and 16 bases lay in between. The CDR3 runs 14 residues. CDR1 is ENHRY, CDR2 SYGVKD, per germline. CDR3 DNA sequence: TGTGCCACCACAGGAGACAGTTCCTCCTACGAGCAGTACTTC. As protein: CATTGDSSSYEQYF.

This clonotype has a count of ten or more. This rearrangement joins TRBV28 to TRBJ1-5; no firm D call. V lost 5 bases, J lost 4 bases, and 30 bases lay in between. Germline assignment: CDR1 MDHEN and CDR2 SYDVKM. The CDR3 contains 20 residues. This CDR3 reads CASSPDRELPYIRGNQPQHF. The CDR3 DNA reads as TGTGCCAGCAGTCCTGACCGGGAACTACCATACATTCGGGGAAATCAGCCCCAGCATTTT. The full variable domain, its missing parts supplied by reference TRBV28 and TRBJ1-5, is DVKVTQSSRYLVKRTGEKVFLECVQDMDHENMFWYRQDPGLGLRLIYFSYDVKMKEKGDIPEGYSVSREKKERFSLILESASTNQTSMYLCASSPDRELPYIRGNQPQHFGDGTRLSIL.